This TCR beta chain was sequenced for a study of blood T cell repertoires in COVID-19. Study-wide background: Whether acute or convalescent, the COVID-19 samples came from the United States, Italy and Spain. From T cells, B-cell-depleted T cells, or PBMCs came the material, which was cDNA or gDNA.

V was pared by 6 bases and J by 0 bases, with 5 bases of the junction left unmatched. Germline V CDR1 and CDR2: SQVTM, ANQGSEA. This CDR3 has 14 amino acids. Original data processing: Using reference gene primer amplification, nucleated cell counts were estimated. The protocol was immunoSEQ multiplex PCR, while the TCRdb copy is restricted to in-frame clones and leaves out a portion. V, J and clone size are those of that table, while D and trimming were read from the DNA. The sample lists around 130,000 clones, roughly 86% seen once, with about 3.6% in the top ten. This clone came up once. The sequencing input was peripheral blood. The source is a woman in her sixties or seventies with acute or convalescent COVID-19. V gene TRBV29-1 combines with J gene TRBJ2-1; 7 positions agree with TRBD1. CDR3: CSVVRGSSYNEQFF. In DNA, the CDR3 is TGCAGCGTGGTCAGGGGGAGCTCCTACAATGAGCAGTTCTTC.